This TCR beta chain was obtained from a study of blood T cells in healthy people across ages. The ends lost 7 bases at V and 0 bases at J; junction bases unmatched: 8. Looked up from germline, CDR1 is MDHEN and CDR2 is SYDVKM. The CDR3 length is 15 residues. A second PCR, run for about 7 to 12 cycles, used a sample-barcoded 5' primer plus a J-beta primer mix. TCRdb itself ran the 5' RACE reads through MiXCR, one entry per CDR3 protein. The sample lists roughly 800,000 distinct CDR3 sequences; roughly 25% were seen once. These same data were also listed under a study on T cells of mothers and their children. This second report adds: RNA that had been extracted went wholly into cDNA synthesis, at about 1.5 ug per 15 ul.

Sequencing input: blood. V and J are TRBV28 and TRBJ2-7; 8 nucleotides match TRBD1. The TCR comes from a boy aged 10-17 years in good health. The CDR3 spells CASNLDRASSYEQYF. CDR3 in DNA: TGTGCCAGCAACTTGGACAGGGCCAGCTCCTACGAGCAGTACTTC.